A selection of T cell receptor beta chains follows, all from one sample in a study of shared clonotypes between healthy human individuals. The protocol was immunoSEQ multiplex PCR, while the TCRdb copy is restricted to in-frame clones and leaves out a portion. The sample has around 1,900,000 clones, just over 90% seen once. Material for sequencing was naive CD8+ T cells from PBMCs. The origin of the receptors is a young man in good health. Some clones in this sample may be carry-over from other donors' samples. CDR3s include the opening cysteine and the closing phenylalanine or tryptophan. The D gene is left open where the match is weak. The size of a clone is reported for some rows only, either as once, few or many, or as a class for expanded clones.

TRBD1	TRBJ2-7	few	TRBV12-5	CASGRDRSYEQYF	TGTGCTAGTGGCCGGGACAGGTCCTACGAGCAGTACTTC
-	TRBJ1-1	once	TRBV6-5	CASSMGENTEAFF	TGTGCCAGTTCCATGGGTGAAAACACTGAAGCTTTCTTT
TRBD2	TRBJ2-5	once	TRBV9	CASSVSGRYQETQYF	TGTGCCAGCAGCGTTAGCGGGAGGTACCAAGAGACCCAGTACTTC
-	TRBJ2-7	-	TRBV7-2	CASSLVRTEQYF	TGTGCCAGCAGCCTGGTAAGGACCGAGCAGTACTTC
-	TRBJ1-1	-	TRBV2	CASISRATHKGAFF	TGTGCCAGCATAAGCCGGGCCACCCACAAGGGGGCTTTCTTT
TRBD2	TRBJ2-7	once	TRBV4-1	CASSPSSGRGGEQYF	TGCGCCAGCAGCCCGTCTAGCGGGAGGGGGGGCGAGCAGTACTTC
-	TRBJ2-7	-	TRBV27	CASSLLVSYEQYF	TGTGCCAGCAGTCTACTAGTCTCCTACGAGCAGTACTTC
-	TRBJ2-3	-	TRBV4-1	CASSQDGGWYTQYF	TGCGCCAGCAGCCAAGACGGTGGTTGGTATACGCAGTATTTT
TRBD2	TRBJ2-1	-	TRBV27	CASSLGRAGGLYGEQFF	TGTGCCAGCAGTTTGGGACGGGCGGGAGGCCTCTACGGTGAGCAGTTCTTC
-	TRBJ1-5	few	TRBV7-9	CASSHSGQPQHF	TGTGCCAGCAGCCACTCGGGGCAGCCCCAGCATTTT
-	TRBJ1-2	-	TRBV21-1	CANLQVDRDRVYYGYTF	TGTGCCAATCTACAGGTTGACAGGGACAGAGTTTACTATGGCTACACCTTC
-	TRBJ1-3	-	TRBV28	CASSLIGALNTIYF	TGTGCCAGCAGTTTAATAGGTGCCCTAAACACCATATATTTT
-	TRBJ2-7	-	TRBV2	CASSEFASYEQYF	TGTGCCAGCAGTGAATTTGCATCCTACGAGCAGTACTTC
-	TRBJ2-2	-	TRBV9	CASSVPNGWRNTGELFF	TGTGCCAGCAGCGTACCCAATGGTTGGCGGAACACCGGGGAGCTGTTTTTT
-	TRBJ1-2	-	TRBV5-6	CASTLTPGNYGYTF	TGTGCCAGCACCTTGACACCGGGTAACTATGGCTACACCTTC
TRBD1	TRBJ2-1	-	TRBV28	CASSPTGLNEQFF	TGTGCCAGCAGTCCGACAGGGCTCAATGAGCAGTTCTTC
-	TRBJ2-7	-	TRBV27	CASSLGTVTYEQYF	TGTGCCAGCAGTTTAGGCACGGTCACCTACGAGCAGTACTTC
-	TRBJ2-1	-	TRBV7-2	CASSWGIYNEQFF	TGTGCCAGCAGCTGGGGGATCTACAATGAGCAGTTCTTC
TRBD1	TRBJ1-1	-	TRBV7-9	CASSARDRGTEAFF	TGTGCCAGCAGCGCCCGGGACAGGGGGACTGAAGCTTTCTTT
-	TRBJ1-2	once	TRBV13	CASSLGQAQQTYGYTF	TGTGCCAGCAGCTTAGGTCAAGCGCAGCAGACTTATGGCTACACCTTC
-	TRBJ2-7	-	TRBV7-8	CASSLRRDYEQYF	TGTGCCAGCAGCTTAAGGAGAGACTACGAGCAGTACTTC
TRBD2	TRBJ2-7	-	TRBV11-2	CASSPTLGGSREQYF	TGTGCCAGCAGCCCGACTTTGGGAGGGTCTAGGGAGCAGTACTTC
-	TRBJ2-2	-	TRBV6-6	CASSYSSGANTGELFF	TGTGCCAGCAGTTACTCTAGCGGAGCGAACACCGGGGAGCTGTTTTTT
TRBD2	TRBJ2-1	-	TRBV7-9	CASSSTGTSGPQYNEQFF	TGTGCCAGCAGCTCGACCGGGACTAGCGGGCCTCAATACAATGAGCAGTTCTTC
-	TRBJ2-1	-	TRBV6-5	CASSGRLGRNEQFF	TGTGCCAGCAGTGGCCGCCTAGGTAGAAATGAGCAGTTCTTC
-	TRBJ2-1	-	TRBV21-1	CASSIRDRGCEQFF	TGTGCCAGCAGCATCCGGGACAGGGGTTGTGAGCAGTTCTTC
-	TRBJ2-6	-	TRBV7-9	CASSATAYRENGANVLTF	TGTGCCAGCAGCGCTACTGCCTACCGGGAAAATGGGGCCAACGTCCTGACTTTC
-	TRBJ1-5	-	TRBV9	CASGVGGYGQPQHF	TGTGCCAGCGGGGTAGGGGGGTACGGTCAGCCCCAGCATTTT
-	TRBJ1-2	-	TRBV6-5	CASSRGVLGGYTF	TGTGCCAGCAGTAGGGGGGTTTTGGGCGGCTACACCTTC
-	TRBJ1-1	-	TRBV19	CAETGLTEAFF	TGTGCAGAAACAGGGCTCACTGAAGCTTTCTTT
-	TRBJ2-3	-	TRBV7-3	CASSFLGGEDTQYF	TGTGCCAGCAGCTTCCTGGGCGGGGAGGATACGCAGTATTTT
TRBD2	TRBJ2-1	-	TRBV5-1	CASSLFSAGEVGDEQFF	TGCGCCAGCAGCTTGTTCTCCGCGGGAGAAGTGGGCGATGAGCAGTTCTTC
-	TRBJ1-2	few	TRBV4-3	CASSQEVAGRVNYGYTF	TGCGCCAGCAGCCAAGAAGTTGCAGGACGGGTTAACTATGGCTACACCTTC
-	TRBJ2-7	-	TRBV11-2	CASSLARVAYEQYF	TGTGCCAGCAGCTTAGCCAGGGTGGCCTACGAGCAGTACTTC
TRBD1	TRBJ1-1	-	TRBV7-9	CASSGTGAPYEAFF	TGTGCCAGCAGCGGGACAGGGGCCCCCTATGAAGCTTTCTTT
-	TRBJ1-1	many	TRBV9	CASSPRGHTTDPEAFF	TGTGCCAGCAGCCCTCGGGGACATACCACCGACCCTGAAGCTTTCTTT
-	TRBJ2-5	-	TRBV30	CAWSGSGTQLQETQYF	TGTGCCTGGAGTGGAAGTGGGACCCAGCTCCAAGAGACCCAGTACTTC
-	TRBJ2-5	once	TRBV27	CASSRGVDGNQETQYF	TGTGCCAGCAGTCGCGGGGTTGATGGGAACCAAGAGACCCAGTACTTC
-	TRBJ1-2	-	TRBV13	CASSLAGPSNYGYTF	TGTGCCAGCAGCTTAGCCGGACCGTCTAACTATGGCTACACCTTC
-	TRBJ2-2	once	TRBV9	CASSPVGNTGELFF	TGTGCCAGCAGTCCAGTGGGGAACACCGGGGAGCTGTTTTTT
-	TRBJ2-3	-	TRBV19	CASRNTAVRTDTQYF	TGTGCCAGTAGGAATACAGCAGTTCGAACAGATACGCAGTATTTT
-	TRBJ1-1	-	TRBV5-4	CASSAGARGGGNTEAFF	TGTGCCAGCAGCGCGGGGGCCAGGGGCGGCGGGAACACTGAAGCTTTCTTT
-	TRBJ2-7	-	TRBV6-6	CASSYSWVSEQYF	TGTGCCAGCAGTTACTCCTGGGTCTCGGAGCAGTACTTC
-	TRBJ2-7	-	TRBV10-3	CAISESTGTYEQYF	TGTGCCATCAGTGAGTCTACTGGGACCTACGAGCAGTACTTC
-	TRBJ1-5	-	TRBV10-3	CASGTVNSNQPQHF	TGTGCCAGCGGGACGGTGAATAGCAATCAGCCCCAGCATTTT
-	TRBJ2-2	-	TRBV5-1	CASSLELPGGELFF	TGCGCCAGCAGCTTGGAACTGCCCGGCGGGGAGCTGTTTTTT
-	TRBJ1-1	-	TRBV9	CASSVDDRGGPNTEAFF	TGTGCCAGCAGCGTAGATGATAGGGGCGGGCCGAACACTGAAGCTTTCTTT
-	TRBJ1-5	once	TRBV28	CASSLRQGDQPQHF	TGTGCCAGCAGTTTACGGCAGGGAGATCAGCCCCAGCATTTT
-	TRBJ2-3	-	TRBV10-1	CASSEGRPSTDTQYF	TGCGCCAGCAGTGAGGGGCGTCCTAGCACAGATACGCAGTATTTT